This T cell receptor (beta chain) was sequenced during a study of spatial heterogeneity in lung cancer. Study-wide background: Sequence detection consistently recorded a greater number of beta-chain than alpha-chain sequences. Overall study findings and caveats: Ubiquitous expanded tumor TCRs were observed in blood more at resection than follow-up.

Each molecule of TCR cDNA was tagged with one unique molecular identifier. TCRdb re-analysed the 5' RACE reads in MiXCR, keeping a single row per CDR3 protein. The sample contains around 92,000 distinct CDR3 sequences, about an eighth of which appear only once. Time point meaning: sample taken at primary tumor resection. The 60 to 80 donors had untreated early-stage non-small cell lung cancer. The CDR3 length is 12 residues. CDR1 is MDHEN, CDR2 SYDVKM, per germline. Trimming cost V 6 bases and J 7 bases, with 12 bases left between them. A few counts support this clonotype. The target antigen is unknown.

Sequenced material: PBMCs, taken at surgery. The chain links TRBV28 to TRBJ1-1; TRBD1 is a possible D gene (5 bases). This clonotype was obtained from a male donor with early-stage non-small cell lung cancer. Written as DNA, the CDR3 is TGTGCCAGCAGATCTTGGGACTTTGAAGCTTTCTTT. Its protein product is CASRSWDFEAFF. Based on the CDR3 plus reference TRBV28 and TRBJ1-1, the full variable domain is DVKVTQSSRYLVKRTGEKVFLECVQDMDHENMFWYRQDPGLGLRLIYFSYDVKMKEKGDIPEGYSVSREKKERFSLILESASTNQTSMYLCASRSWDFEAFFGQGTRLTVV.